In its sample, the clone carrying this T cell receptor beta chain was seen many times. Its antigen is currently unknown. The observed sequence ends 3 residues before the CDR3 terminus, with the missing tail filled in from the germline J gene. TCRdb's table, derived via immunoSEQ multiplex PCR, lists solely in-frame clones and lacks some. The table lists tens of thousands of clones, with no singletons. The CDR3 is 14 residues long. CDR1 SGHNT and CDR2 YENEEA come from the germline V gene. V was shortened by 5 bases and J by 6 bases, with 13 bases between the two germline ends. The data stem from a study of T cell clonality in common variable immunodeficiency. Study results and caveats: Compared with healthy controls, CVID subjects showed increased TCRbeta clonality, mostly in about a third. Authors noted CVID clonality's cause needs subpopulation repertoire sequencing. Repertoire-complication correlations in CVID were limited by patient heterogeneity.

The clonotype was recovered from a person aged 18-70 years in good health. The sample comprised peripheral blood mononuclear cells. The gene calls are TRBV11-3 and TRBJ2-2, with D unclear. The CDR3 sequence: CASSHQDSAGELFF. The sequenced CDR3 bases are TGTGCCAGCAGCCATCAGGATTCCGCCGGGGAG.